Each of the 13 T cell receptor beta chains below was sequenced from the same sample in a study of cytomegalovirus exposure and HLA in healthy donors. Researchers ran the PCR with 60 Vbeta and 13 Jbeta primers. The method was immunoSEQ multiplex PCR; TCRdb's version includes in-frame clones alone and lacks a portion of them. This sample has more than 85,000 clones, with approximately 73% found just once. Sequencing input: PBMCs. Receptors were obtained from a man between 35 and 55 years old in good health and CMV-seronegative.

The chain has TRBV7-9 and TRBJ1-1; D remains ambiguous. CDR1 is SEHNR, CDR2 FQNEAQ, per germline (reference sequence). Between the trimmed V and J ends, which lost 3 bases and 8 bases, there was a span of 13 bases. CDR3 length equals 13 residues. CDR3 in DNA: TGTGCCAGCAGCTTGTATTCCGGGGTGGAAGCTTTCTTT. Protein sequence: CASSLYSGVEAFF. Full variable domain (outside the CDR3, taken from reference TRBV7-9 and TRBJ1-1): DTGVSQNPRHKITKRGQNVTFRCDPISEHNRLYWYRQTLGQGPEFLTYFQNEAQLEKSRLLSDRFSAERPKGSFSTLEIQRTEQGDSAMYLCASSLYSGVEAFFGQGTRLTVV.

This clone has only a few counts. The chain recombines TRBV5-1 with TRBJ1-2; D possibly corresponds to TRBD1 (5 bases). CDR3 size: 12 residues. From germline, CDR1 is SGHRS and CDR2 YFSETQ. Trimming removed 7 bases from V and 6 bases from J, with 13 bases in between. In DNA, the CDR3 is TGCGCCAGCGGGGGAGGCTCGGATGGCTACACCTTC. Its protein is CASGGGSDGYTF.

In this sample, this clone turned up a few times. The J gene is TRBJ1-1, the V gene TRBV4-1; D is uncertain. The germline gives CDR1 MGHRA, CDR2 YSYEKL. V lost 1 base to trimming and J lost 7 bases, with 19 bases between them. There are 16 residues in the CDR3. The CDR3 sequence is CASSQGGRWVRSEAFF. CDR3 coding DNA: TGCGCCAGCAGCCAAGGAGGCCGGTGGGTGCGTAGTGAAGCTTTCTTT.

CDR3 DNA: TGTGCCAGCAGCTTAGTGGGCCAGAACACTGAAGCTTTCTTT. It specifies CASSLVGQNTEAFF. The rearrangement uses TRBV7-9 and TRBJ1-1, with no clear D. Looked up from germline, CDR1 is SEHNR and CDR2 is FQNEAQ (reference sequence). V lost 1 base, J lost 1 base, and 7 bases lay in between. The CDR3 is made up of 14 amino acids. Drawing the rest from reference TRBV7-9 and TRBJ1-1, the complete variable domain is DTGVSQNPRHKITKRGQNVTFRCDPISEHNRLYWYRQTLGQGPEFLTYFQNEAQLEKSRLLSDRFSAERPKGSFSTLEIQRTEQGDSAMYLCASSLVGQNTEAFFGQGTRLTVV.

The gene calls are TRBV9 and TRBJ2-7; D call uncertain. Deletions cut 0 bases from V and 3 bases from J, with 7 bases between. This CDR3 has 13 amino acids. Germline V gives CDR1 SGDLS, CDR2 YYNGEE. Written as DNA, the CDR3 is TGTGCCAGCAGCGTAGGTCCCCACTACGAGCAGTACTTC. Protein: CASSVGPHYEQYF.

This chain uses TRBV5-4 with TRBJ2-6; 7 nucleotides agree with TRBD1. J gave up 1 base and V 3 bases, and 7 bases lay outside the gene matches. From germline, CDR1 is SGHNT and CDR2 YYREEE (reference sequence). The CDR3 consists of 17 residues. The chain's CDR3 is CASSWGTALSGANVLTF. CDR3 coding DNA: TGTGCCAGCAGCTGGGGGACAGCACTTTCTGGGGCCAACGTCCTGACTTTC.

This clone was counted once. V is TRBV28 and J is TRBJ2-1; 13 bases agree with TRBD2. V was clipped by 6 bases and J by 9 bases; unmatched bases: 8. The CDR3 totals 15 residues. Germline loops: CDR1 MDHEN, CDR2 SYDVKM. The CDR3 nucleotides are TGTGCCAGCAGGTCGGGACTAGCGGGGTTAGGTGAGCAGTTCTTC. It yields the protein CASRSGLAGLGEQFF. Full variable domain (remainder filled in from reference TRBV28 and TRBJ2-1): DVKVTQSSRYLVKRTGEKVFLECVQDMDHENMFWYRQDPGLGLRLIYFSYDVKMKEKGDIPEGYSVSREKKERFSLILESASTNQTSMYLCASRSGLAGLGEQFFGPGTRLTVL.

The chain has TRBV5-1 and TRBJ1-1, with TRBD1 matching over 9 bases. Germline CDR1 is SGHRS and CDR2 is YFSETQ. The CDR3 is 15 amino acids. The ends lost 4 bases at V and 5 bases at J; junction bases unmatched: 9. The CDR3 DNA reads as TGCGCCAGCAGCCCGGGGGACAGGGTGGGGACTGAAGCTTTCTTT. Encoded protein: CASSPGDRVGTEAFF.

In the case of this clone: A read error may produce the germline difference seen at one junction end. The gene calls are TRBV7-9 and TRBJ2-7; 8 bases are shared with TRBD2. The CDR3 totals 15 residues. CDR1 and CDR2 from the germline V gene are SEHNR and FQNEAQ (reference sequence). In DNA, the CDR3 is TGTTCCAGCAGCTTATCCCGCGGGGGGAGCCACGAGCAGTACTTC. Translated: CSSSLSRGGSHEQYF.

V gene TRBV28 combines with J gene TRBJ2-1; perhaps TRBD2 as D (6 bases). Germline V CDR1 and CDR2: MDHEN, SYDVKM. This CDR3 has 16 residues. V lost 6 bases, J lost 4 bases, and 19 bases lay in between. The CDR3 region has the DNA TGTGCCAGCAGCAACCGACTACGGGGGTTATACAATGAGCAGTTCTTC. Translation gives CASSNRLRGLYNEQFF.

This clone was detected once. The CDR3 DNA sequence: TGTGCCAGCAGTGCTGAGCGGGGGGGCGGAAATGAGCAGTTCTTC. It is translated as CASSAERGGGNEQFF. The V call is TRBV6-4, the J call TRBJ2-1; 10 bases agree with TRBD2. The CDR3 is 15 residues long. Germline V lookup: CDR1 MRHNA, CDR2 SNTAGT. V gave up 4 bases and J gave up 7 bases; unmatched junction bases: 7.

V is TRBV28 and J is TRBJ1-1; possible D gene TRBD1, 6 bases. Germline V gene sequence: CDR1 MDHEN, CDR2 SYDVKM. The CDR3 is made up of 14 amino acids. Trimming cost V 7 bases and J 2 bases, with 14 bases left between them. Here the CDR3 reads CASTQPGENTEAFF. The CDR3 nucleotides are TGTGCCAGCACCCAGCCAGGGGAAAACACTGAAGCTTTCTTT.

This rearrangement joins TRBV10-3 to TRBJ1-5; D is possibly TRBD1 (5 bases). Trimming shortened V by 4 bases and J by 5 bases, and 12 bases separated the two germline ends. The CDR3 contains 14 residues. CDR1 is ENHRY and CDR2 is SYGVKD in the germline V gene. The CDR3 sequence: CAISGTTQDQPQHF. The CDR3 nucleotides are TGTGCCATCAGTGGGACAACTCAAGATCAGCCCCAGCATTTT.